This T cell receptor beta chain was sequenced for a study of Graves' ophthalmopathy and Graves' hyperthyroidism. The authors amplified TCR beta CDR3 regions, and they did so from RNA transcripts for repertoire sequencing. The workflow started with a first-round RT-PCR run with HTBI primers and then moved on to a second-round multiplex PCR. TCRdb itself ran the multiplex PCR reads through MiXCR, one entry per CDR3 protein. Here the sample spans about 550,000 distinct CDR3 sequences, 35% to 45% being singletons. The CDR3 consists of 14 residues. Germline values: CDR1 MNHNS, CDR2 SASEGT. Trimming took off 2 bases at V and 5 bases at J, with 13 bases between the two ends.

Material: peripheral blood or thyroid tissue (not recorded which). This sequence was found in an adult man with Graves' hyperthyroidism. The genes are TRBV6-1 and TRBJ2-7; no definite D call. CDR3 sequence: CASSENVVTHEQYF. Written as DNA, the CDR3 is TGTGCCAGCAGTGAAAACGTGGTAACCCACGAGCAGTACTTC.